This is a list of T cell receptor beta chains from one sample in a study of blood T cell repertoires in COVID-19. Assay used: immunoSEQ multiplex PCR; TCRdb lists only in-frame clones, some missing. The repertoire holds about 98,000 clones, with 75% to 85% as singletons. The sequenced material came from peripheral blood. The receptors were sampled from a man between 65 and 85 years old with acute or convalescent COVID-19. Both conserved end residues are part of each CDR3. Each record gives: CDR3 DNA, CDR3 protein, J gene, clone size, D gene, V gene. A D gene is named only where the DNA matches it firmly. Only part of the rows carry a size: once, few, many, or a class if the clone is expanded.

CDR3 DNA: TGCGCCAGCAGTCGGACAGCACAAAGCTCCTACGAGCAGTACTTC; CDR3 protein: CASSRTAQSSYEQYF; J gene: TRBJ2-7; clone size: NA; D gene: NA; V gene: TRBV5-1
CDR3 DNA: TGTGCCAGCAGCCAAGCCGGGACTATTACATCCGAGCAGTACTTC; CDR3 protein: CASSQAGTITSEQYF; J gene: TRBJ2-7; clone size: NA; D gene: TRBD2; V gene: TRBV7-2
CDR3 DNA: TGTGCCAGCAGGTCGGGACTAGCGGACTCCTACAATGAGCAGTTCTTC; CDR3 protein: CASRSGLADSYNEQFF; J gene: TRBJ2-1; clone size: NA; D gene: TRBD2; V gene: TRBV11-2
CDR3 DNA: TGTGCCAGCAGTGAACCGGGACTAGCGGGAGTAGATACGCAGTATTTT; CDR3 protein: CASSEPGLAGVDTQYF; J gene: TRBJ2-3; clone size: once; D gene: TRBD2; V gene: TRBV6-1
CDR3 DNA: TGTGCCATCAGTGACAGGGGGAGAAATGAGCAGTTCTTC; CDR3 protein: CAISDRGRNEQFF; J gene: TRBJ2-1; clone size: NA; D gene: TRBD1; V gene: TRBV10-3
CDR3 DNA: TGTGCCAGCAGCTTATCGCAGGGGCGTCCGGAGCAGTACTTC; CDR3 protein: CASSLSQGRPEQYF; J gene: TRBJ2-7; clone size: NA; D gene: NA; V gene: TRBV7-2
CDR3 DNA: TGCAGTGCTAGTCTGAACAGGGGGCTTGCTGGCTACACCTTC; CDR3 protein: CSASLNRGLAGYTF; J gene: TRBJ1-2; clone size: NA; D gene: TRBD1; V gene: TRBV20-1
CDR3 DNA: TGTGCCAGCAGTCAGTACAATGAGCAGTTCTTC; CDR3 protein: CASSQYNEQFF; J gene: TRBJ2-1; clone size: NA; D gene: NA; V gene: TRBV28
CDR3 DNA: TGTGCCACCAGTAGGGCAGGGTTGGCTCAGCCCCAGCATTTT; CDR3 protein: CATSRAGLAQPQHF; J gene: TRBJ1-5; clone size: NA; D gene: NA; V gene: TRBV24-1
CDR3 DNA: TGTGCCAGCAGTACGACAGGGGCTGGAAACACCATATATTTT; CDR3 protein: CASSTTGAGNTIYF; J gene: TRBJ1-3; clone size: once; D gene: TRBD1; V gene: TRBV6-5
CDR3 DNA: TGTGCCAGCAGCCAAGCCGCCCTAGCGGGAGAGTCAGATACGCAGTATTTT; CDR3 protein: CASSQAALAGESDTQYF; J gene: TRBJ2-3; clone size: NA; D gene: TRBD2; V gene: TRBV4-2
CDR3 DNA: TGTGCCAGCAGCTTTCTAGCGGACTCCTACGAGCAGTACTTC; CDR3 protein: CASSFLADSYEQYF; J gene: TRBJ2-7; clone size: NA; D gene: TRBD2; V gene: TRBV7-2
CDR3 DNA: TGTGCCAGCAGCTTAGAGGGGGCGGAGGGAAACACCATATATTTT; CDR3 protein: CASSLEGAEGNTIYF; J gene: TRBJ1-3; clone size: NA; D gene: TRBD1; V gene: TRBV7-3
CDR3 DNA: TGTGCCAGTAGTATCGGGAACGGCTACACCTTC; CDR3 protein: CASSIGNGYTF; J gene: TRBJ1-2; clone size: NA; D gene: NA; V gene: TRBV19
CDR3 DNA: TGTGCCAGTAGTTCCCGGGACAGGGGAGCTGGGGCCAACGTCCTGACTTTC; CDR3 protein: CASSSRDRGAGANVLTF; J gene: TRBJ2-6; clone size: few; D gene: TRBD1; V gene: TRBV19
CDR3 DNA: TGTGCCAGCAGCTTTAAGGGACAGGGACCCCATGAGCAGTTCTTC; CDR3 protein: CASSFKGQGPHEQFF; J gene: TRBJ2-1; clone size: NA; D gene: TRBD1; V gene: TRBV5-6
CDR3 DNA: TGTGCCAGCTCACCACCGTCCCGGGGTTCGAACACTGAAGCTTTCTTT; CDR3 protein: CASSPPSRGSNTEAFF; J gene: TRBJ1-1; clone size: many; D gene: NA; V gene: TRBV18
CDR3 DNA: TGTGCCAGCAGCCCGGGACTAGCCCGAGGCGAAGAGACCCAGTACTTC; CDR3 protein: CASSPGLARGEETQYF; J gene: TRBJ2-5; clone size: NA; D gene: TRBD2; V gene: TRBV5-8
CDR3 DNA: TGTGCCAGCAGTTCTTTGACAGGGTCTGGCTACACCTTC; CDR3 protein: CASSSLTGSGYTF; J gene: TRBJ1-2; clone size: NA; D gene: TRBD1; V gene: TRBV28
CDR3 DNA: TGTGCCAGCAGCTTAAGCTTCCTGAGGAAACGCACTGAAGCTTTCTTT; CDR3 protein: CASSLSFLRKRTEAFF; J gene: TRBJ1-1; clone size: NA; D gene: NA; V gene: TRBV7-2
CDR3 DNA: TGCGCCAGCAGCCGCCAGGACAGCTCCTACGAGCAGTACTTC; CDR3 protein: CASSRQDSSYEQYF; J gene: TRBJ2-7; clone size: NA; D gene: NA; V gene: TRBV4-1
CDR3 DNA: TGTGCCAGCAGCTTGGCGACTAGCGGGACTGAAGAGACCCAGTACTTC; CDR3 protein: CASSLATSGTEETQYF; J gene: TRBJ2-5; clone size: few; D gene: TRBD2; V gene: TRBV7-8
CDR3 DNA: TGTGCCAGCAGCGGTGGTGAGGACACTGAAGCTTTCTTT; CDR3 protein: CASSGGEDTEAFF; J gene: TRBJ1-1; clone size: few; D gene: NA; V gene: TRBV9
CDR3 DNA: TGTGCTAGCAGCCCCAGGGGGCCCCAAGAGACCCAGTACTTC; CDR3 protein: CASSPRGPQETQYF; J gene: TRBJ2-5; clone size: NA; D gene: TRBD1; V gene: TRBV7-7
CDR3 DNA: TGTGCCAGCAGTTTATCGAGTTACTATGGCTACACCTTC; CDR3 protein: CASSLSSYYGYTF; J gene: TRBJ1-2; clone size: many; D gene: NA; V gene: TRBV27
CDR3 DNA: TGTGCCAGCAGCGTAGGGGACACCTACACCGGGGAGCTGTTTTTT; CDR3 protein: CASSVGDTYTGELFF; J gene: TRBJ2-2; clone size: NA; D gene: NA; V gene: TRBV9
CDR3 DNA: TGTGCCAGCAGCTTAGCCATGACAGGACCCACCGGGGAGCTGTTTTTT; CDR3 protein: CASSLAMTGPTGELFF; J gene: TRBJ2-2; clone size: NA; D gene: NA; V gene: TRBV7-9
CDR3 DNA: TGTGCCAGCAGCCAATTAGGAGGTCCTGAAGCTTTCTTT; CDR3 protein: CASSQLGGPEAFF; J gene: TRBJ1-1; clone size: NA; D gene: NA; V gene: TRBV3-1/TRBV3-2
CDR3 DNA: TGTGCCAGCAGTTACCGGCCGGGACACTTCTCCTACGAGCAGTACTTC; CDR3 protein: CASSYRPGHFSYEQYF; J gene: TRBJ2-7; clone size: NA; D gene: NA; V gene: TRBV6-5
CDR3 DNA: TGTGCCAGCTCACCACGGAATACAGGGAAAGAGACCCAGTACTTC; CDR3 protein: CASSPRNTGKETQYF; J gene: TRBJ2-5; clone size: NA; D gene: NA; V gene: TRBV18
CDR3 DNA: TGCAGCGTTAGCGGGAGTTCCTACGAGCAGTACTTC; CDR3 protein: CSVSGSSYEQYF; J gene: TRBJ2-7; clone size: NA; D gene: TRBD2; V gene: TRBV29-1
CDR3 DNA: TGTGCCAGCAGCCGCGAAGGGGGGGTCTACGAGCAGTACTTC; CDR3 protein: CASSREGGVYEQYF; J gene: TRBJ2-7; clone size: NA; D gene: NA; V gene: TRBV28
CDR3 DNA: TGTGCCAGCAGCTTAGGCAGGGATCAGCCCCAGCATTTT; CDR3 protein: CASSLGRDQPQHF; J gene: TRBJ1-5; clone size: NA; D gene: NA; V gene: TRBV7-2